Listed below are T cell receptor beta chains from one sample, sequenced in a study of CD8+ T cells in alopecia areata. The table came from immunoSEQ multiplex PCR; TCRdb's copy has only in-frame clones and leaves some out. The sample records approximately 170,000 clones, around 59% being singletons. The input for sequencing was CD4+ T cells sorted from blood, taken at week 24, from a patient treated with tofacitinib. Receptor source: a human donor with alopecia areata. Both conserved end residues are part of each CDR3. D genes are given only for firm matches. The size field is filled for only some rows; it gives once, few, many or a size class.

j_gene: TRBJ2-3
v_gene: TRBV9
d_gene: -
len: 17
abundance: few
CDR3aa: CASSVAGSGGPTDTQYF
CDR3nt: TGTGCCAGCAGCGTAGCCGGATCGGGGGGCCCCACAGATACGCAGTATTTT

j_gene: TRBJ2-7
v_gene: TRBV4-2
d_gene: TRBD2
len: 19
abundance: -
CDR3aa: CASSQDRDTGTRSGYEQYF
CDR3nt: TGTGCCAGCAGCCAAGATAGGGATACCGGGACTAGATCCGGCTACGAGCAGTACTTC

j_gene: TRBJ1-5
v_gene: TRBV5-6
d_gene: -
len: 14
abundance: few
CDR3aa: CASSLGQRNQPQHF
CDR3nt: TGTGCCAGCAGCCTCGGACAGAGAAATCAGCCCCAGCATTTT

j_gene: TRBJ1-2
v_gene: TRBV30
d_gene: TRBD1
len: 12
abundance: -
CDR3aa: CAWRGGGHGYTF
CDR3nt: TGTGCCTGGAGGGGAGGGGGCCATGGCTACACCTTC

j_gene: TRBJ1-1
v_gene: TRBV5-1
d_gene: -
len: 14
abundance: -
CDR3aa: CASSLASMGAEAFF
CDR3nt: TGCGCCAGCAGCTTGGCCAGTATGGGGGCTGAAGCTTTCTTT

j_gene: TRBJ2-7
v_gene: TRBV7-2
d_gene: TRBD2
len: 16
abundance: few
CDR3aa: CASSLVSRGASYEQYF
CDR3nt: TGTGCCAGCAGCTTAGTATCGCGGGGGGCATCCTACGAGCAGTACTTC

j_gene: TRBJ2-3
v_gene: TRBV30
d_gene: TRBD2
len: 16
abundance: -
CDR3aa: CAWTPPGTSGGDTQYF
CDR3nt: TGTGCCTGGACCCCACCCGGGACTAGCGGGGGAGATACGCAGTATTTT

j_gene: TRBJ2-4
v_gene: TRBV30
d_gene: -
len: 16
abundance: -
CDR3aa: CAWNKQVGYAKNIQYF
CDR3nt: TGTGCCTGGAACAAACAGGTGGGGTACGCCAAAAACATTCAGTACTTC

j_gene: TRBJ2-3
v_gene: TRBV7-9
d_gene: -
len: 12
abundance: -
CDR3aa: CASSPIWDTQYF
CDR3nt: TGTGCCAGCAGCCCAATCTGGGATACGCAGTATTTT

j_gene: TRBJ2-2
v_gene: TRBV29-1
d_gene: TRBD1
len: 14
abundance: -
CDR3aa: CSATDRGHTGELFF
CDR3nt: TGCAGCGCCACCGACAGGGGCCATACCGGGGAGCTGTTTTTT

j_gene: TRBJ1-6
v_gene: TRBV4-1
d_gene: TRBD1
len: 18
abundance: -
CDR3aa: CASSQNSLRDRNLSPLHF
CDR3nt: TGCGCCAGCAGCCAAAATAGCCTCCGGGACAGAAATTTATCACCCCTCCACTTT

j_gene: TRBJ1-3
v_gene: TRBV27
d_gene: TRBD1
len: 14
abundance: -
CDR3aa: CASGQGPSGNTIYF
CDR3nt: TGTGCCAGCGGACAGGGCCCCTCTGGAAACACCATATATTTT

j_gene: TRBJ1-5
v_gene: TRBV4-2
d_gene: TRBD1
len: 16
abundance: many
CDR3aa: CASSQDQTGGLKPQHF
CDR3nt: TGTGCCAGCAGCCAAGATCAGACAGGGGGCTTAAAGCCCCAGCATTTT

j_gene: TRBJ2-5
v_gene: TRBV30
d_gene: -
len: 12
abundance: -
CDR3aa: CAWSRQLETQYF
CDR3nt: TGTGCCTGGTCTAGACAGCTGGAGACCCAGTACTTC

j_gene: TRBJ1-2
v_gene: TRBV6-1
d_gene: TRBD1
len: 13
abundance: -
CDR3aa: CASTLDRGYGYTF
CDR3nt: TGTGCCAGCACCTTGGACAGGGGATATGGCTACACCTTC

j_gene: TRBJ2-2
v_gene: TRBV29-1
d_gene: -
len: 17
abundance: -
CDR3aa: CSVARTGGARGTGELFF
CDR3nt: TGCAGCGTCGCCCGGACGGGGGGCGCCCGGGGCACCGGGGAGCTGTTTTTT

j_gene: TRBJ2-3
v_gene: TRBV29-1
d_gene: -
len: 14
abundance: few
CDR3aa: CSVDTSLGTDTQYF
CDR3nt: TGCAGCGTTGACACTAGCTTAGGGACAGATACGCAGTATTTT

j_gene: TRBJ2-3
v_gene: TRBV15
d_gene: -
len: 16
abundance: -
CDR3aa: CATSRGGYPSTDTQYF
CDR3nt: TGTGCCACCAGCAGAGGGGGGTATCCTAGCACAGATACGCAGTATTTT

j_gene: TRBJ1-1
v_gene: TRBV28
d_gene: -
len: 10
abundance: -
CDR3aa: CASLGMEAFF
CDR3nt: TGTGCCAGCCTGGGTATGGAAGCTTTCTTT

j_gene: TRBJ1-5
v_gene: TRBV7-9
d_gene: -
len: 17
abundance: -
CDR3aa: CASSPGQLDPGNQPQHF
CDR3nt: TGTGCCAGCAGCCCCGGACAACTGGACCCCGGCAATCAGCCCCAGCATTTT

j_gene: TRBJ1-5
v_gene: TRBV4-1
d_gene: TRBD1
len: 15
abundance: many
CDR3aa: CASSTRTGRNQPQHF
CDR3nt: TGCGCCAGCAGCACGCGGACAGGGCGAAATCAGCCCCAGCATTTT

j_gene: TRBJ1-6
v_gene: TRBV27
d_gene: TRBD1
len: 16
abundance: once
CDR3aa: CASSVSGTGVNSPLHF
CDR3nt: TGTGCCAGCAGTGTCTCCGGGACAGGGGTCAATTCACCCCTCCACTTT

j_gene: TRBJ2-5
v_gene: TRBV29-1
d_gene: TRBD1
len: 14
abundance: -
CDR3aa: CSVMRQGAGETQYF
CDR3nt: TGCAGCGTTATGCGACAGGGGGCCGGGGAGACCCAGTACTTC

j_gene: TRBJ2-2
v_gene: TRBV6-1
d_gene: -
len: 13
abundance: -
CDR3aa: CASSGRTSGELFF
CDR3nt: TGTGCCAGCAGTGGGCGGACCTCCGGGGAGCTGTTTTTT

j_gene: TRBJ1-6
v_gene: TRBV2
d_gene: TRBD1
len: 13
abundance: -
CDR3aa: CASSVGGNSPLHF
CDR3nt: TGTGCCAGCAGTGTAGGGGGCAATTCACCCCTCCACTTT

j_gene: TRBJ2-3
v_gene: TRBV29-1
d_gene: -
len: 15
abundance: -
CDR3aa: CSASRGGRPPDTQYF
CDR3nt: TGCAGCGCTAGTCGTGGGGGCCGCCCTCCAGATACGCAGTATTTT

j_gene: TRBJ2-7
v_gene: TRBV5-1
d_gene: -
len: 15
abundance: few
CDR3aa: CASSLEGTRGGEQYF
CDR3nt: TGCGCCAGCAGCTTGGAGGGGACTCGGGGCGGCGAGCAGTACTTC

j_gene: TRBJ1-1
v_gene: TRBV29-1
d_gene: -
len: 13
abundance: -
CDR3aa: CSVRDALNTEAFF
CDR3nt: TGCAGCGTTCGAGATGCGTTGAACACTGAAGCTTTCTTT

j_gene: TRBJ2-4
v_gene: TRBV21-1
d_gene: -
len: 15
abundance: -
CDR3aa: CASSILMTGGYIQYF
CDR3nt: TGTGCCAGCAGCATCCTTATGACTGGGGGATACATTCAGTACTTC